The T cell receptor (beta chain) described here comes from a study of blood T cells in healthy people across ages. Study-level background: Template switching captured about one barcoded beta molecule per two T cells.

Next came a second PCR, run for about 6 to 12 cycles, which used a sample-barcoded 5' primer along with a J-beta primer mix. TCRdb re-called the 5' RACE reads through MiXCR, storing one row per CDR3 protein. The sample records about 640,000 distinct CDR3 sequences, around three fifths being singletons. The study drew donors from healthy Caucasian individuals in Russia aged roughly 6 to 90. RNA extraction gave at least 5.5 micrograms of total RNA per sample. V dropped 6 bases and J dropped 7 bases, with 16 bases sitting between them. In germline, CDR1 is MNHEY, CDR2 SMNVEV (reference sequence). This CDR3 comprises 14 residues.

The TCR comes from a man aged 60-69 years in good health. The specimen sequenced was blood. V is TRBV27 and J is TRBJ1-5; the D gene is possibly TRBD1 (5 bases). CDR3 sequence (DNA): TGTGCCAGCAGCGGGGACTTCGGGGAACAGCCCCAGCATTTT. Its protein is CASSGDFGEQPQHF.